These 15 T cell receptor beta chains originate from one sample sequenced in a study of T cell changes during pregnancy in multiple sclerosis. Here immunoSEQ multiplex PCR was the method, and the copy in TCRdb shows in-frame clones only, minus some. Counted here are 100,000 or so clones, approximately 95% occurring once; the ten biggest clones make up around 1.7%. This specimen was peripheral blood, taken after pregnancy. The receptor source for this set is a female donor in good health, enrolled as a control in a pregnancy study.

This chain links TRBV7-9 with TRBJ2-1; perhaps TRBD2 as D (6 bases). Germline V lookup: CDR1 SEHNR, CDR2 FQNEAQ (reference sequence). Trimming cost V 2 bases and J 0 bases, with 11 bases left between them. The CDR3 is 16 amino acids. This CDR3 reads CASSLWSGSSYNEQFF. CDR3 DNA sequence: TGTGCCAGCAGCTTATGGAGCGGGTCCTCCTACAATGAGCAGTTCTTC.

The J gene is TRBJ2-3, the V gene TRBV10-3, with D maybe TRBD1 (5 bases). Germline V CDR1 and CDR2: ENHRY, SYGVKD. Between the trimmed V and J ends, which lost 0 bases and 2 bases, there was a span of 18 bases. CDR3 size: 18 residues. The CDR3 bases are TGTGCCATCAGTGAGTCGTACCGGTGGACACAAGCCACAGATACGCAGTATTTT. Translated: CAISESYRWTQATDTQYF.

The chain recombines TRBV2 with TRBJ2-7, with 9 bases matching TRBD2. The V gene's germline CDR1 is SNHLY and CDR2 FYNNEI. The CDR3 runs 16 residues. V dropped 2 bases and J dropped 1; count of bases not matched to a gene: 6. As DNA, the CDR3 is TGTGCCAGCAGTGAAAGTTCGGCGGGAGGGTCCTACGAGCAGTACTTC. Translating it yields CASSESSAGGSYEQYF.

This chain joins TRBV25-1 and TRBJ2-3, with 13 nucleotides matching TRBD2. The CDR3 spans 17 residues. Germline assignment: CDR1 MGHDK and CDR2 SYGVNS. V dropped 6 bases and J dropped 2; count of bases not matched to a gene: 8. CDR3 residues: CASSKTGLAGITDTQYF. The CDR3 region has the DNA TGTGCCAGCAGCAAGACGGGACTAGCGGGAATCACAGATACGCAGTATTTT.

This clone was recorded only once. The chain couples TRBV27 to TRBJ1-1, with a weak D call TRBD1 (5 bases). The CDR3 length is 14 residues. From germline, CDR1 is MNHEY and CDR2 SMNVEV (reference sequence). Trimming took off 6 bases at V and 3 bases at J, with 14 bases between the two ends. This CDR3 is CASRETPQDTEAFF. The CDR3 DNA sequence: TGTGCCAGCAGGGAGACTCCACAGGACACTGAAGCTTTCTTT.

This chain joins TRBV28 and TRBJ2-2; 12 nucleotides agree with TRBD1. CDR1 is MDHEN, CDR2 SYDVKM, per germline. V gave up 7 bases and J gave up 7 bases; unmatched junction bases: 7. CDR3 length: 15 amino acids. The CDR3 protein is CASTPGQGARGELFF. CDR3 in DNA: TGTGCCAGCACCCCGGGACAGGGGGCACGCGGGGAGCTGTTTTTT.

This sequence joins TRBV2 and TRBJ1-4, with no clear D. The germline V and J ends were trimmed by 2 bases and 4 bases, with 11 bases remaining between them. Germline V lookup: CDR1 SNHLY, CDR2 FYNNEI. This CDR3 is built from 15 residues. The CDR3 DNA is TGTGCCAGCAGTGAACACTCTCCCGGTAATGAAAAACTGTTTTTT. Protein sequence: CASSEHSPGNEKLFF.

This sequence joins TRBV12-5 and TRBJ2-6; 7 nucleotides agree with TRBD1. V was pared by 1 base and J by 0 bases, with 3 bases of the junction left unmatched. CDR3 length equals 17 residues. Germline assignment: CDR1 LGHNT and CDR2 FRNRAP. DNA of the CDR3: TGTGCTAGTGGTTTGGACCCAGGGGGCTCTGGGGCCAACGTCCTGACTTTC. Its protein product is CASGLDPGGSGANVLTF.

This clone showed up just once. Other nucleotide sequences in the sample specify the same CDR3. V and J are TRBV5-6 and TRBJ1-4, with TRBD1 identical over 7 bases. The V gene's germline CDR1 is SGHDT and CDR2 YYEEEE. V was pared by 0 bases and J by 8 bases, with 1 base of the junction left unmatched. This CDR3 spans 13 amino acids. In DNA form, the CDR3 reads TGTGCCAGCAGCTTGGACAGGGGCGAAAAACTGTTTTTT. Translation gives CASSLDRGEKLFF.

This chain links TRBV19 with TRBJ1-3, with TRBD1 matching over 7 bases. The length of the CDR3 is 12 residues. The V segment lost 6 bases and the J segment 4 bases; nucleotides outside the gene matches: 0. In germline, CDR1 is LNHDA, CDR2 SQIVND (reference sequence). The CDR3 is CASRDRGNTIYF. In DNA form, the CDR3 reads TGTGCCAGTAGGGACAGGGGAAACACCATATATTTT.

V gene TRBV6-1 combines with J gene TRBJ1-1; D gene uncertain. V was clipped by 5 bases and J by 6 bases, with 10 bases between them. The CDR3 contains 12 residues. Germline values: CDR1 MNHNS, CDR2 SASEGT. CDR3 in DNA: TGTGCCAGCAGTTTGACACCTTCTGAAGCTTTCTTT. It yields the protein CASSLTPSEAFF.

The chain is built from TRBV5-1 and TRBJ2-3; 7 bases line up with TRBD1. This CDR3 has 18 amino acids. Trimming at V came to 5 bases and at J to 2 bases, leaving 17 bases not matched to a gene. The germline CDR1 and CDR2 sequences are SGHRS and YFSETQ. CDR3 DNA: TGCGCCAGCAGTGATGGACGGGACAGCGATTGGCTCACAGATACGCAGTATTTT. This translates into CASSDGRDSDWLTDTQYF.

The gene calls are TRBV5-5 and TRBJ2-7, with 7 positions matching TRBD1. From germline, CDR1 is SGHKS and CDR2 YYEKEE (reference sequence). The junction had 11 bases not matched to a gene; V was cut back by 0 bases and J by 5 bases. The CDR3 sequence is 16 residues long. CDR3 DNA sequence: TGTGCCAGCAGCTTGGCTACAGGGGAAGTTTGGGACGAGCAGTACTTC. Translated, it gives CASSLATGEVWDEQYF.

V is TRBV5-5 and J is TRBJ2-7; TRBD2 aligns across 9 bases. Germline V gene data show CDR1 as SGHKS and CDR2 as YYEKEE (reference sequence). The CDR3 is 16 amino acids. Germline trimming cut 4 bases from V and 4 bases from J; bases unmatched to any gene: 12. CDR3: CASSSPKTSGHYEQYF. CDR3 DNA: TGTGCCAGCAGCAGTCCGAAAACTAGCGGGCATTACGAGCAGTACTTC.

V usage is TRBV19 and J usage is TRBJ2-2, with 8 bases matching TRBD2. V gave up 6 bases and J gave up 5 bases; unmatched junction bases: 8. Germline assignment: CDR1 LNHDA and CDR2 SQIVND (reference sequence). The CDR3 covers 15 residues. CDR3 in DNA: TGTGCCAGTAGGCCGGGAGGGCCGGGAACCGGGGAGCTGTTTTTT. Its protein is CASRPGGPGTGELFF.